This record concerns one T cell receptor (beta chain) sequence. Its matching antigen is unknown. V lost 3 bases, J lost 0 bases, and 8 bases lay in between. Germline-derived CDR1 and CDR2 are MNHNS and SASEGT. CDR3 length: 14 residues. This specimen belongs to a study of siplizumab effects on memory and regulatory T cells. Findings of the study overall: Some alloreactive sequences were traceable to unstimulated CD4+ memory cells, and siplizumab significantly reduced them.

TCR templates numbering around 110,000 were assayed per sample. Here immunoSEQ multiplex PCR was the method, and the copy in TCRdb shows in-frame clones only, minus some. Among about 70,000 clones listed, 88% were seen once. The chain employs TRBV6-1 and TRBJ1-1, with D hard to call. Sequenced sample: Tregs sorted from blood. The sequence came from a human donor in good health. This chain's CDR3 is CASSEEWMNTEAFF. The CDR3 region has the DNA TGTGCCAGCAGTGAGGAGTGGATGAACACTGAAGCTTTCTTT.